This TCR beta chain is from a study of technical replicates of blood from several donors. The germline CDR1 and CDR2 sequences are SGHNT and YENEEA. The ends lost 3 bases at V and 5 bases at J; junction bases unmatched: 3. The CDR3 loop spans 15 amino acids. TCRdb's copy holds only in-frame clones and misses some; the assay was immunoSEQ multiplex PCR. Altogether approximately 41,000 clones are present, around 96% being singletons, with the ten largest covering less than 0.45%. The chain links TRBV11-3 to TRBJ2-2; 10 bases align to TRBD1. The sample comprised T cells isolated from PBMCs. This sequence originates from a human donor in good health. CDR3 bases: TGTGCCAGCAGCTTTGACAGGGGGCTTACCGGGGAGCTGTTTTTT. Translation gives CASSFDRGLTGELFF.